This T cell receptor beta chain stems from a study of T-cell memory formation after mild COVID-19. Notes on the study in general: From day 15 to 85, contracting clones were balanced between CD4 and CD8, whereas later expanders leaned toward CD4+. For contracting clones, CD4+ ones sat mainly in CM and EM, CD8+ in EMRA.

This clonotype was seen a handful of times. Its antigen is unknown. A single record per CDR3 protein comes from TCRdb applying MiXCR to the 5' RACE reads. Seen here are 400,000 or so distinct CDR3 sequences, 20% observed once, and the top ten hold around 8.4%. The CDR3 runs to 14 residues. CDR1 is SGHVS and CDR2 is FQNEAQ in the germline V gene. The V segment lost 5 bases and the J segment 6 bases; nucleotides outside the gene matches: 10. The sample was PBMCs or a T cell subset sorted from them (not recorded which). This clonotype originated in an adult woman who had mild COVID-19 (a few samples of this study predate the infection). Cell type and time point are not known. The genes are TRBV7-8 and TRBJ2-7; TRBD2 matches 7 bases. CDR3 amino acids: CASSKLALVSEQYF. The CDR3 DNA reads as TGTGCCAGCAGCAAACTAGCGTTGGTTTCCGAGCAGTACTTC.